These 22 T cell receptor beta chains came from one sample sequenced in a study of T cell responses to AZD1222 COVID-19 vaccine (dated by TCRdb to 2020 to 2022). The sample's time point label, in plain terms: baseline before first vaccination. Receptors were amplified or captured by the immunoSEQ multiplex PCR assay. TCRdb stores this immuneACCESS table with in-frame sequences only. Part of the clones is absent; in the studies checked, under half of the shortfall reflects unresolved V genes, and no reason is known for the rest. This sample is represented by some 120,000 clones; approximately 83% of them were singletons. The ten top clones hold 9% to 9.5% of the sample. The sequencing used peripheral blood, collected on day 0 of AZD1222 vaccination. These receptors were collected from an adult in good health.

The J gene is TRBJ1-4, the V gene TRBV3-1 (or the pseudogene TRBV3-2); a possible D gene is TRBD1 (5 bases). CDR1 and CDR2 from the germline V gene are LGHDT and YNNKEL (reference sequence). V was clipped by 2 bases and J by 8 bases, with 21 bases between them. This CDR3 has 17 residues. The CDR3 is CASSQQPEGLRGEKLFF. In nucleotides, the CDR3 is TGTGCCAGCAGCCAACAACCGGAGGGACTGAGGGGAGAAAAACTGTTTTTT.

In DNA, the CDR3 is TGTGCCAGCAGCTTGACCGGGACCCATAGAGAGCAGTACTTC. Protein sequence: CASSLTGTHREQYF. The V call is TRBV7-9, the J call TRBJ2-7; D tentatively fits TRBD1 or TRBD2 (5 bases each). The CDR3 has 14 amino acids. Looked up from germline, CDR1 is SEHNR and CDR2 is FQNEAQ (reference sequence). V lost 3 bases, J lost 7 bases, and 16 bases lay in between.

DNA of the CDR3: TGTGCCAGCAGTTACTCTGGGGATGAGCAGTACTTC. Translating gives CASSYSGDEQYF. This chain links TRBV6-5 with TRBJ2-7, with D unresolved. The CDR3 runs to 12 residues. Germline V gene data show CDR1 as MNHEY and CDR2 as SVGAGI. Trimming took 0 bases from V and 7 from J, leaving 7 bases between them.

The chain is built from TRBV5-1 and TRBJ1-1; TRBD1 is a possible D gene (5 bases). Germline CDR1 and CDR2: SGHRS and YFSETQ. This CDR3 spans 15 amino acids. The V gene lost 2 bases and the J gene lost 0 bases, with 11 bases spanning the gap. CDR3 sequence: CASSLGVTVNTEAFF. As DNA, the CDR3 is TGCGCCAGCAGCTTAGGGGTTACGGTGAACACTGAAGCTTTCTTT.

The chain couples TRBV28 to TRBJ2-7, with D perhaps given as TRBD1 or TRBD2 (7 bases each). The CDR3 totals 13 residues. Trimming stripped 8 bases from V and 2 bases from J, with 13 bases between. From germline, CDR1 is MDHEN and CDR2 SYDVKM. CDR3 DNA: TGTGCCAGCCGGGGGGACAGAGCCTACGAGCAGTACTTC. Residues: CASRGDRAYEQYF.

The CDR3 sequence: CSVVWPPTPYEQYF. The CDR3 DNA reads TGCAGCGTTGTTTGGCCTCCTACCCCCTACGAGCAGTACTTC. The chain has TRBV29-1 and TRBJ2-7; D gene ambiguous. CDR1 SQVTM and CDR2 ANQGSEA come from the germline V gene. Between the trimmed V and J ends, which lost 4 bases and 2 bases, there was a span of 15 bases. CDR3 length: 14 residues.

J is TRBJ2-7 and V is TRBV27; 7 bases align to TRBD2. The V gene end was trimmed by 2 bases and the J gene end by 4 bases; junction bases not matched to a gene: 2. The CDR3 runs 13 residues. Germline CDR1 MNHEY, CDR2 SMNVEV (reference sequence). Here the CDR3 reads CASSLREGYEQYF. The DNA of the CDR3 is TGTGCCAGCAGTTTAAGGGAGGGATACGAGCAGTACTTC.

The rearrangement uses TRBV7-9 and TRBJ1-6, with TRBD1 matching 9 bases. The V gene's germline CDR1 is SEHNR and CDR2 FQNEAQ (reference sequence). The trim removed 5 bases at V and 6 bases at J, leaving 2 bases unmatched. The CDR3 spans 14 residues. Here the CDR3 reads CASSDRGSNSPLHF. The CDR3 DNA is TGTGCCAGCAGCGACAGGGGGAGTAATTCACCCCTCCACTTT. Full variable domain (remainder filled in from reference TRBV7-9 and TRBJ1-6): DTGVSQNPRHKITKRGQNVTFRCDPISEHNRLYWYRQTLGQGPEFLTYFQNEAQLEKSRLLSDRFSAERPKGSFSTLEIQRTEQGDSAMYLCASSDRGSNSPLHFGNGTRLTVT.

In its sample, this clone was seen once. The CDR3 coding sequence is TGTGCCAGTAGTTCCATCCAAGTCAATGCCTACGAGCAGTACTTC. Its translation is CASSSIQVNAYEQYF. V is TRBV19 and J is TRBJ2-7; no clear D. Trimming cost V 5 bases and J 2 bases, with 16 bases left between them. CDR3 size: 15 residues. Germline CDR1 and CDR2: LNHDA and SQIVND (reference sequence).

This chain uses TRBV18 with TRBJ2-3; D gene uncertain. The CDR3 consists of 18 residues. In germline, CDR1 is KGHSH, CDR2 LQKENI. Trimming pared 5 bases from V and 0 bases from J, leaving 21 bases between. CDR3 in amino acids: CASSTNPTTDASTDTQYF. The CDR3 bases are TGTGCCAGCTCAACTAACCCAACGACGGATGCTAGCACAGATACGCAGTATTTT.

The CDR3, as DNA: TGTGCCAGTAGTACTATACAGGGGACCTCCAATCAGCCCCAGCATTTT. Amino acids: CASSTIQGTSNQPQHF. The chain carries TRBV19 and TRBJ1-5, with 7 bases aligning to TRBD1. The germline gives CDR1 LNHDA, CDR2 SQIVND (reference sequence). With 4 bases clipped from V and 3 bases from J, the junction kept 9 bases outside the gene matches. The CDR3 is made up of 16 amino acids.

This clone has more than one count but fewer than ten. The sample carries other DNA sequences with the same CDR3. The CDR3 spells CASSPDTYGYTF. The CDR3 nucleotides read TGTGCCAGCAGTCCAGACACATATGGCTACACCTTC. The genes are TRBV27 and TRBJ1-2, with D unresolved. V was cut by 5 bases and J by 5 bases, with 9 bases left in between. The CDR3 runs to 12 residues. Germline-derived CDR1 and CDR2 are MNHEY and SMNVEV (reference sequence).

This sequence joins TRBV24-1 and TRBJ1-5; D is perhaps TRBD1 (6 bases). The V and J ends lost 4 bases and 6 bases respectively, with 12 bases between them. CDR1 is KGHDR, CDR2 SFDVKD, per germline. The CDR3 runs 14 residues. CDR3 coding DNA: TGTGCCACCAGTGAGGCACAGGGTCCTCAGCCCCAGCATTTT. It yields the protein CATSEAQGPQPQHF.

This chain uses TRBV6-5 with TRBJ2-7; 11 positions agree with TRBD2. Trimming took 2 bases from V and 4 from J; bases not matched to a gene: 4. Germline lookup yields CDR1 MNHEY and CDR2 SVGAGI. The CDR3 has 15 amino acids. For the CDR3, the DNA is TGTGCCAGCAGTTACGGGGGGACTAGCGGATACGAGCAGTACTTC. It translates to CASSYGGTSGYEQYF.

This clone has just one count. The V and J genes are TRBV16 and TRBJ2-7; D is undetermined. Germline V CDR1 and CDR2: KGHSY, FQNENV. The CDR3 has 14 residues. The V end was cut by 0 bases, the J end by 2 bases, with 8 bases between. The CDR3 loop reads CASSQSLVTYEQYF. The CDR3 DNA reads TGTGCCAGCAGCCAATCCTTGGTAACCTACGAGCAGTACTTC. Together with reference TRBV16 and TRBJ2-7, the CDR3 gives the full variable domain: GEEVAQTPKHLVRGEGQKAKLYCAPIKGHSYVFWYQQVLKNEFKFLISFQNENVFDETGMPKERFSAKCLPNSPCSLEIQATKLEDSAVYFCASSQSLVTYEQYFGPGTRLTVT.

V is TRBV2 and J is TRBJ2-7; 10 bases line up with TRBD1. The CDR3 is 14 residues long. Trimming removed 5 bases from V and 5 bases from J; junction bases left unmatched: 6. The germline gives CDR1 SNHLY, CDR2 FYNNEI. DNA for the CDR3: TGTGCCAGCAGTTGGGGACAGGGGTTCAACGAGCAGTACTTC. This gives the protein CASSWGQGFNEQYF.

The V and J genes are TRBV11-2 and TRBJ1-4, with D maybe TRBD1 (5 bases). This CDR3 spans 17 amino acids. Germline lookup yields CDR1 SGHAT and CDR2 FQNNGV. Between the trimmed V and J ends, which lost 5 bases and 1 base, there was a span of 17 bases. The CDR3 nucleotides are TGTGCCAGCAGCATAGCCGGGACTAGAGTAACTAATGAAAAACTGTTTTTT. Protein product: CASSIAGTRVTNEKLFF.

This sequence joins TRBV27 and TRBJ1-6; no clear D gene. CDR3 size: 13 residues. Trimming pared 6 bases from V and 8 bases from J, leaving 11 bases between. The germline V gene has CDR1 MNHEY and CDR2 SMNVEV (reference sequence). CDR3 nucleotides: TGTGCCAGCAGCTCTGGGAGGGATTCACCCCTCCACTTT. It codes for CASSSGRDSPLHF.

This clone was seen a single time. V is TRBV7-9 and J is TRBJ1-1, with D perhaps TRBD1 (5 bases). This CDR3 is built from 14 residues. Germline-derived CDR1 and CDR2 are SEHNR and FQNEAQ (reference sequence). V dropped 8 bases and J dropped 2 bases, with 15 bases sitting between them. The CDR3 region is CASPRGGDNTEAFF. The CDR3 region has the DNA TGTGCCAGCCCACGGGGGGGGGACAACACTGAAGCTTTCTTT.

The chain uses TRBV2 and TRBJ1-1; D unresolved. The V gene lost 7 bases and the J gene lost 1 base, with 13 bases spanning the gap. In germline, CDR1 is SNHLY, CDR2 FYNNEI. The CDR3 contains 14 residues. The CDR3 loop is CASKILHTNTEAFF. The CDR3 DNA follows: TGTGCCAGCAAAATTCTCCACACGAACACTGAAGCTTTCTTT.

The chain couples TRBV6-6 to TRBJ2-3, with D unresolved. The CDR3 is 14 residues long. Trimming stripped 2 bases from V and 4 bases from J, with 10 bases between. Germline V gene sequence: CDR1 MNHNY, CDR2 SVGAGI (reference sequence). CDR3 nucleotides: TGTGCCAGCAGTTACGAGGAATTGGCAGATACGCAGTATTTT. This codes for CASSYEELADTQYF.

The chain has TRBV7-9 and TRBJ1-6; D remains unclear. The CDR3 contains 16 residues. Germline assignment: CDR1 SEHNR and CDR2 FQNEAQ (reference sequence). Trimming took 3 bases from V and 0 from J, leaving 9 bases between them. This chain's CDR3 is CASSFKGSSYNSPLHF. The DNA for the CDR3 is TGTGCCAGCAGCTTTAAAGGGAGCTCCTATAATTCACCCCTCCACTTT.